This T cell receptor (beta chain) is drawn from a study of T-cell reconstitution after alpha-beta-depleted transplantation in children. As it was prepared, the TCRbeta library received unique molecular identifiers. MiXCR was run by TCRdb on the PCR reads, yielding one entry per CDR3 protein. Of under 350,000 distinct CDR3 sequences in the sample, 9.9% are singletons; the top ten hold around 10%. Germline CDR1 reads KGHSH; CDR2 reads LQKENI. Trimming left V 6 bases short and J 4 bases short, with 17 bases between. This CDR3 is 15 amino acids long. The origin of this receptor is a human donor who donated a stem cell graft to a child with SCID. The chain combines TRBV18 with TRBJ2-3; D is tentatively TRBD1 or TRBD2 (5 bases each). The sequences come from PBMCs from the stem cell graft donor, collected from the stem cell graft. The CDR3 region is CASSSASQGADTQYF. CDR3 nucleotides: TGTGCCAGCTCCTCCGCTAGCCAAGGGGCAGATACGCAGTATTTT. Looking up the rest from reference TRBV18 and TRBJ2-3 gives the full variable domain: NAGVMQNPRHLVRRRGQEARLRCSPMKGHSHVYWYRQLPEEGLKFMVYLQKENIIDESGMPKERFSAEFPKEGPSILRIQQVVRGDSAAYFCASSSASQGADTQYFGPGTRLTVL.